The next 27 T cell receptor beta chains were all read from a single sample in a study of blood T cell repertoires in COVID-19. The table came from immunoSEQ multiplex PCR; TCRdb's copy has only in-frame clones and leaves some out. The table includes approximately 240,000 clones, approximately 80% detected once. Sequenced: peripheral blood. The receptors stem from an older woman with active or convalescent COVID-19.

The V call is TRBV29-1, the J call TRBJ1-3, with 11 bases identical to TRBD1. CDR1 is SQVTM, CDR2 ANQGSEA, per germline. The CDR3 is 14 amino acids. J gave up 4 bases and V 3 bases, and 2 bases lay outside the gene matches. The CDR3 spells CSVEDRGQGNTIYF. For the CDR3, the DNA is TGCAGCGTTGAGGACAGGGGGCAAGGAAACACCATATATTTT.

The rearrangement links TRBV2 to TRBJ2-2; 8 bases are a match to TRBD1. Germline V gene data show CDR1 as SNHLY and CDR2 as FYNNEI. V trimming: 7 bases; J trimming: 4 bases; junction bases outside the gene matches: 8. CDR3 length: 15 amino acids. CDR3 in amino acids: CASNTGTGPTGELFF. CDR3 nucleotides: TGTGCCAGCAACACCGGGACAGGACCCACCGGGGAGCTGTTTTTT.

The chain couples TRBV6-5 to TRBJ1-2, with 10 bases identical to TRBD1. J gave up 1 base and V 7 bases, and 6 bases lay outside the gene matches. This CDR3 has 15 amino acids. From germline, CDR1 is MNHEY and CDR2 SVGAGI. The CDR3 loop reads CASNLRDRGNYGYTF. CDR3 bases: TGTGCCAGCAACCTCCGGGACAGGGGTAACTATGGCTACACCTTC.

The CDR3 DNA reads TGTGCCACCAGTGACCCCCGACAGGGAGGCTACGAGCAGTACTTC. Its protein product is CATSDPRQGGYEQYF. The chain recombines TRBV24-1 with TRBJ2-7; possibly TRBD1 for D (7 bases). Germline V gene sequence: CDR1 KGHDR, CDR2 SFDVKD. Trimming left V 4 bases short and J 3 bases short, with 15 bases between. The CDR3 covers 15 residues.

The rearrangement joins TRBV15 to TRBJ2-7, with 13 bases aligning to TRBD2. CDR3 length: 15 residues. Germline V gene data show CDR1 as LNHNV and CDR2 as YYDKDF (reference sequence). J was trimmed by 6 bases and V by 5 bases; bases with no gene match: 7. CDR3 coding DNA: TGTGCCACCAGCGCCACGGGACTAGCGGGGATCGAGCAGTACGTC. Translated, it gives CATSATGLAGIEQYV.

This clone was detected once. This sequence joins TRBV3-1 (or the pseudogene TRBV3-2) and TRBJ1-6, with D perhaps TRBD1 (6 bases). Germline V gives CDR1 LGHDT, CDR2 YNNKEL (reference sequence). The V end was cut by 1 base, the J end by 3 bases, with 10 bases between. The CDR3 loop spans 16 amino acids. In DNA, the CDR3 is TGTGCCAGCAGCCAAGTCACAGGGATCTATAATTCACCCCTCCACTTT. This translates into CASSQVTGIYNSPLHF.

V gene TRBV5-1 combines with J gene TRBJ1-1; 9 nucleotides match TRBD1. Germline V gene data show CDR1 as SGHRS and CDR2 as YFSETQ. V was pared by 3 bases and J by 1 base, with 1 base of the junction left unmatched. The CDR3 runs to 14 residues. The CDR3: CASSSTGGNTEAFF. CDR3 nucleotide sequence: TGCGCCAGCAGCTCGACAGGGGGGAACACTGAAGCTTTCTTT.

This sequence joins TRBV28 and TRBJ2-5; D possibly corresponds to TRBD1 (8 bases). This CDR3 contains 14 residues. Trimming removed 6 bases at V and 4 bases at J, with 15 bases between. The V gene's germline CDR1 is MDHEN and CDR2 SYDVKM. CDR3 amino acids: CASSSTGGGETQYF. CDR3 coding DNA: TGTGCCAGCAGCTCTACAGGGGGGGGAGAGACCCAGTACTTC.

The J gene is TRBJ2-7, the V gene TRBV2; 10 bases are shared with TRBD1. The germline gives CDR1 SNHLY, CDR2 FYNNEI. The CDR3 has 13 residues. V was pared by 7 bases and J by 3 bases, with 3 bases of the junction left unmatched. The CDR3 spells CASNGDRGYEQYF. In nucleotides, the CDR3 is TGTGCCAGCAACGGGGACAGGGGCTACGAGCAGTACTTC.

The V gene is TRBV11-3, the J gene TRBJ2-3; the match to TRBD2 covers 9 bases. V was pared by 5 bases and J by 4 bases, with 4 bases of the junction left unmatched. The CDR3 consists of 14 residues. CDR1 and CDR2 (germline): SGHNT, YENEEA. CDR3 DNA: TGTGCCAGCAGCCAGGGACTAGCAGCAGATACGCAGTATTTT. It yields the protein CASSQGLAADTQYF.

The V and J genes are TRBV2 and TRBJ2-2; TRBD2 matches 13 bases. Germline assignment: CDR1 SNHLY and CDR2 FYNNEI. Trimming at V came to 6 bases and at J to 5 bases, leaving 3 bases not matched to a gene. The CDR3 runs 15 residues. Written as DNA, the CDR3 is TGTGCCAGCAGCCAACTAGCGGGGGGGACCGGGGAGCTGTTTTTT. It is translated as CASSQLAGGTGELFF.

The chain combines TRBV5-1 with TRBJ2-3, with D possibly being TRBD2 (5 bases). V gave up 0 bases and J gave up 1 base, with 9 bases separating them. Looked up from germline, CDR1 is SGHRS and CDR2 is YFSETQ. This CDR3 is built from 15 residues. The chain's CDR3 is CASSLALRGTDTQYF. CDR3 in DNA: TGCGCCAGCAGCTTGGCCTTGCGGGGCACAGATACGCAGTATTTT.

This clone was seen many times. J is TRBJ1-2 and V is TRBV5-8; D unresolved. V was shortened by 1 base and J by 8 bases, with 12 bases between the two germline ends. This CDR3 has 13 residues. Germline CDR1 SGHTS, CDR2 YDEGEE. CDR3 protein: CASSLSHGSGYTF. CDR3 bases: TGTGCCAGCAGCTTGAGTCATGGGAGCGGCTACACCTTC.

This rearrangement joins TRBV5-1 to TRBJ1-1; D possibly corresponds to TRBD1 (5 bases). The CDR3 spans 15 residues. The V and J ends lost 0 bases and 3 bases respectively, with 12 bases between them. CDR1 is SGHRS and CDR2 is YFSETQ in the germline V gene. The CDR3 sequence: CASSLESWGDTEAFF. Here the CDR3 DNA reads TGCGCCAGCAGCTTGGAGTCATGGGGGGACACTGAAGCTTTCTTT.

V gene TRBV11-2 combines with J gene TRBJ2-7; 12 bases match TRBD2. The CDR3 sequence is 15 residues long. The germline CDR1 and CDR2 sequences are SGHAT and FQNNGV. With 5 bases clipped from V and 3 bases from J, the junction kept 5 bases outside the gene matches. CDR3 nucleotides: TGTGCCAGCAGCACTAGCGGGAGGACCTACTACGAGCAGTACTTC. Residues: CASSTSGRTYYEQYF. Together with reference TRBV11-2 and TRBJ2-7, the CDR3 gives the full variable domain: EAGVAQSPRYKIIEKRQSVAFWCNPISGHATLYWYQQILGQGPKLLIQFQNNGVVDDSQLPKDRFSAERLKGVDSTLKIQPAKLEDSAVYLCASSTSGRTYYEQYFGPGTRLTVT.

This chain links TRBV6-6 with TRBJ1-1; no definite D call. In germline, CDR1 is MNHNY, CDR2 SVGAGI (reference sequence). CDR3 length equals 12 residues. The germline V and J ends were trimmed by 5 bases and 4 bases, with 8 bases remaining between them. DNA of the CDR3: TGTGCCAGCAGTAGACTCGGCACTGAAGCTTTCTTT. It specifies CASSRLGTEAFF.

The V gene is TRBV3-1 (or the pseudogene TRBV3-2), the J gene TRBJ1-2, with D possibly TRBD1 on 6 matching bases. V shed 1 base and J shed 8 bases, with 11 bases lying between them. The germline V gene has CDR1 LGHDT and CDR2 YNNKEL (reference sequence). There are 13 residues in the CDR3. The CDR3 nucleotides read TGTGCCAGCAGCCAAGGTGGGACAAGGGGCTACACCTTC. It is translated as CASSQGGTRGYTF.

This clone occurred once. The V gene is TRBV7-2, the J gene TRBJ1-1; no clear D. CDR1 is SGHTA and CDR2 is FQGNSA in the germline V gene. This CDR3 has 13 amino acids. V lost 5 bases to trimming and J lost 1 base, with 8 bases between them. The CDR3 sequence: CASSPTPNTEAFF. For the CDR3, the DNA is TGTGCCAGCAGCCCAACACCGAACACTGAAGCTTTCTTT.

The J gene is TRBJ2-6, the V gene TRBV7-6; 15 positions match TRBD2. Germline CDR1 reads SGHVS; CDR2 reads FNYEAQ. Unmatched junction bases numbered 5, after V lost 2 bases and J lost 0 bases. The CDR3 totals 20 residues. CDR3: CASSLPGLAGGSSGANVLTF. DNA for the CDR3: TGTGCCAGCAGCTTACCGGGACTAGCGGGAGGCAGCTCTGGGGCCAACGTCCTGACTTTC.

This sequence joins TRBV6-5 and TRBJ2-2, with 9 positions matching TRBD1. The CDR3 is 14 residues long. J lost 7 bases, V lost 6 bases, and 6 bases had no gene match. CDR1 and CDR2 (germline): MNHEY, SVGAGI. CDR3 in DNA: TGTGCCAGCAGGCAGAGACAGGGGGTCGGGGAGCTGTTTTTT. As protein: CASRQRQGVGELFF.

In its sample, this clone was seen a few times. V gene TRBV2 combines with J gene TRBJ2-5, with TRBD1 as a possible D gene (6 bases). The CDR3 length is 13 residues. V lost 6 bases and J 5 bases, leaving 13 bases between the germline ends. Germline assignment: CDR1 SNHLY and CDR2 FYNNEI. This chain's CDR3 is CASRGQFSETQYF. The DNA of the CDR3 is TGTGCCAGCAGAGGACAGTTCTCTGAGACCCAGTACTTC. Full variable domain (remainder filled in from reference TRBV2 and TRBJ2-5): EPEVTQTPSHQVTQMGQEVILRCVPISNHLYFYWYRQILGQKVEFLVSFYNNEISEKSEIFDDQFSVERPDGSNFTLKIRSTKLEDSAMYFCASRGQFSETQYFGPGTRLLVL.

This chain links TRBV15 with TRBJ1-2; no clear D gene. Germline V CDR1 and CDR2: LNHNV, YYDKDF (reference sequence). Trimming removed 0 bases from V and 3 bases from J, with 8 bases in between. This CDR3 is built from 14 residues. CDR3 residues: CATSRDLEYYGYTF. The DNA of the CDR3 is TGTGCCACCAGCAGAGATCTGGAGTACTATGGCTACACCTTC.

J is TRBJ1-5 and V is TRBV28, with TRBD1 as a possible D gene (5 bases). The V and J ends lost 6 bases and 1 base respectively, with 16 bases between them. Germline V gene data show CDR1 as MDHEN and CDR2 as SYDVKM. CDR3 length: 16 amino acids. The CDR3 reads CASSTDSAGSNQPQHF. In DNA, the CDR3 is TGTGCCAGCAGCACCGACAGTGCAGGGAGCAATCAGCCCCAGCATTTT.

CDR3 coding DNA: TGTGCCAGCAGTCCCGGGACAGGGGTCTACAATGAGCAGTTCTTC. This gives the protein CASSPGTGVYNEQFF. The V and J genes are TRBV6-5 and TRBJ2-1; 10 nucleotides agree with TRBD1. Germline CDR1 MNHEY, CDR2 SVGAGI. Germline trimming cut 5 bases from V and 3 bases from J; bases unmatched to any gene: 4. The CDR3 contains 15 residues.

This clone came up a few times. The V call is TRBV14, the J call TRBJ1-6; D uncertain. Germline CDR1 is SGHDN and CDR2 is FVKESK. CDR3 length equals 14 residues. V was clipped by 1 base and J by 4 bases, with 5 bases between them. This CDR3 reads CASSQGRYNSPLHF. The CDR3 DNA follows: TGTGCCAGCAGCCAAGGGAGGTATAATTCACCCCTCCACTTT.

This chain links TRBV13 with TRBJ2-7, with no clear D. Germline loops: CDR1 PRHDT, CDR2 FYEKMQ (reference sequence). The CDR3 covers 13 residues. Trimming pared 5 bases from V and 4 bases from J, leaving 12 bases between. Here the CDR3 reads CASSHISIYEQYF. CDR3 nucleotides: TGTGCCAGCAGCCACATATCCATATACGAGCAGTACTTC.

The J gene is TRBJ2-5, the V gene TRBV3-1 (or the pseudogene TRBV3-2); 11 bases are shared with TRBD2. The CDR3 runs 16 residues. The germline V gene has CDR1 LGHDT and CDR2 YNNKEL (reference sequence). V lost 3 bases to trimming and J lost 4 bases; unmatched junction nucleotides: 7. The CDR3 nucleotides read TGTGCCAGCAGCCATACTAGCGGGAGTCCGGTAGAGACCCAGTACTTC. Translated, it gives CASSHTSGSPVETQYF.